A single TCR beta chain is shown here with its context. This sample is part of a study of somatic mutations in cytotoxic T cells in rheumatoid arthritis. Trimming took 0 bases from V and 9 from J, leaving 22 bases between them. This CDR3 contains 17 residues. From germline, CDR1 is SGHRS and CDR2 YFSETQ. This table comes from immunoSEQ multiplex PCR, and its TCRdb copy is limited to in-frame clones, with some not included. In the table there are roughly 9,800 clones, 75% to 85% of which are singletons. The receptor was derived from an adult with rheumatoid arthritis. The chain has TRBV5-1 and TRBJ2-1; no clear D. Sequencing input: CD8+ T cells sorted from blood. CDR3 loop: CASSLAYSRVWASEQFF. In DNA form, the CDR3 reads TGCGCCAGCAGCTTGGCCTACAGTCGGGTGTGGGCAAGTGAGCAGTTCTTC.